Sequencing of this T cell receptor (beta chain) was carried out in a study of cytomegalovirus exposure and HLA in healthy donors. The study, taken as a whole, reports: Presence/absence analyses assumed roughly uniform sequencing depth across donors, which may not hold. In all likelihood, a cluster of highly shared sequence variants was a sequencing artifact.

Note on this clone: The antigen is not known.

The CDR3 contains 17 residues. Per the germline V gene, CDR1 is SGHTS and CDR2 is YDEGEE. V lost 1 base and J 0 bases, leaving 16 bases between the germline ends. 13 Jbeta primers and 60 Vbeta primers were used for the PCR. Produced via immunoSEQ multiplex PCR; TCRdb's table is partial and in-frame only. The profile covers approximately 73,000 clones, with almost 80% appearing a single time and under 25% taken by the ten largest. Input material: PBMCs. The source of this sequence is a woman in her 40s in good health and CMV-seropositive. The chain carries TRBV5-8 and TRBJ2-5; no clear D. CDR3 residues: CASSLLDPPRYQETQYF. CDR3 sequence (DNA): TGTGCCAGCAGCTTGTTAGACCCACCTAGGTACCAAGAGACCCAGTACTTC.